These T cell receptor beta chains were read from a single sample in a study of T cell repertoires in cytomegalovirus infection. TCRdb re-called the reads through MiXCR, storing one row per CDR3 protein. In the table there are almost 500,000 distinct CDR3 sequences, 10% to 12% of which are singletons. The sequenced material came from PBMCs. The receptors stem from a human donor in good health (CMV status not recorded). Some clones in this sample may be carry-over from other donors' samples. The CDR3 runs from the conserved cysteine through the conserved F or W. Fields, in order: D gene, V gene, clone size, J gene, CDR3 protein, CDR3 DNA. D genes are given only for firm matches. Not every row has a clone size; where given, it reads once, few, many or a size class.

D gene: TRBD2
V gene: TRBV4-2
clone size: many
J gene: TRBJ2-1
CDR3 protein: CASSPSGLAGDNEQFF
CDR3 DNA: TGTGCCAGCAGCCCCTCGGGACTAGCGGGAGACAATGAGCAGTTCTTC

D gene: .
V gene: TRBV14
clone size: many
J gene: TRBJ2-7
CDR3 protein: CASSHISYEQYF
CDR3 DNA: TGTGCCAGCAGCCACATCTCCTACGAGCAGTACTTC

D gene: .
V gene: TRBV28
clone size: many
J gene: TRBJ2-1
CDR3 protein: CASSWDPGNEQFF
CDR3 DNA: TGTGCCAGCAGTTGGGACCCGGGGAATGAGCAGTTCTTC

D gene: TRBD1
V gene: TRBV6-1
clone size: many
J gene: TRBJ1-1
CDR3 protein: CASSGTGVATEAFF
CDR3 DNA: TGTGCCAGCAGTGGGACAGGGGTGGCCACTGAAGCTTTCTTT

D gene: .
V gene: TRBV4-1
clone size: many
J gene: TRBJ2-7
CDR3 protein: CASSQGRSGVGEQYF
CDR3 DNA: TGCGCCAGCAGCCAAGGCCGGTCGGGGGTGGGCGAGCAGTACTTC

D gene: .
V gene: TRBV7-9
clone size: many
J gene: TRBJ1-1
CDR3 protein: CASSHTGTLGAFF
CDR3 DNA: TGTGCCAGCAGCCATACAGGGACCCTGGGAGCTTTCTTT

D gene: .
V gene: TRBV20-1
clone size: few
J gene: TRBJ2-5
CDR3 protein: CSAREGWQETQYF
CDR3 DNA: TGCAGTGCTAGAGAGGGGTGGCAAGAGACCCAGTACTTC

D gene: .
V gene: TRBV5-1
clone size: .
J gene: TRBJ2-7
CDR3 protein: CASRTGSSEQYF
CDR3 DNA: TGCGCCAGCCGGACGGGATCCTCCGAGCAGTACTTC

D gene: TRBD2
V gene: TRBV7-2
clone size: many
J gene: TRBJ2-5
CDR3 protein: CASSRGRGVQETQYF
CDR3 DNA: TGTGCCAGCAGCCGAGGCCGGGGGGTGCAAGAGACCCAGTACTTC

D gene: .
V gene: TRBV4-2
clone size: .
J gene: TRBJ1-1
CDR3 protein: CASSQDLSGPEAFF
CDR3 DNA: TGTGCCAGCAGCCAAGATCTAAGTGGCCCTGAAGCTTTCTTT

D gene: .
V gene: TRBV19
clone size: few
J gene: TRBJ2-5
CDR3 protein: CASSMERGIETQYF
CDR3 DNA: TGTGCCAGTAGTATGGAGCGTGGGATAGAGACCCAGTACTTC

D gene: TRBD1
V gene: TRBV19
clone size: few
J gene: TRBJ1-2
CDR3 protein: CASTETGFSYGYTF
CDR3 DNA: TGTGCCAGTACTGAGACAGGGTTTTCCTATGGCTACACCTTC

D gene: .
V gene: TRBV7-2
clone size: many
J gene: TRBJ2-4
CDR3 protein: CASSLASRGTGIQYF
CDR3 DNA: TGTGCCAGCAGCTTAGCAAGTAGGGGAACGGGCATTCAGTACTTC

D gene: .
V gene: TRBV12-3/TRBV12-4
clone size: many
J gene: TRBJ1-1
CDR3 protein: CASSQAPGMRRF
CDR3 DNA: TGTGCCAGCAGCCAGGCCCCGGGAATGAGGCGTTTT

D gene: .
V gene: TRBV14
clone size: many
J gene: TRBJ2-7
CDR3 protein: CASSQSSAASYEQYF
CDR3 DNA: TGTGCCAGCAGCCAAAGCTCGGCAGCCTCCTACGAGCAGTACTTC

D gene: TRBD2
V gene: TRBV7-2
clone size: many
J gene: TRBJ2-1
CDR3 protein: CASSLGGLVGYNEQFF
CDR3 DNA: TGTGCCAGCAGCTTAGGGGGACTAGTTGGATACAATGAGCAGTTCTTC

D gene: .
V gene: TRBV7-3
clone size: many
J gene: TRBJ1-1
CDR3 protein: CASSSDSYDTEAFF
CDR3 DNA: TGTGCCAGCAGCTCAGACAGCTACGACACTGAAGCTTTCTTT

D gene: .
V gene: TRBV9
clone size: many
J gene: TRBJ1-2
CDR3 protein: CASSPEGRFYGYTF
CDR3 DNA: TGTGCCAGCAGCCCAGAGGGACGGTTCTATGGCTACACCTTC

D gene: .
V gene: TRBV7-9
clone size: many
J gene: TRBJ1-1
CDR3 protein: CASSPLGGKDTEAFF
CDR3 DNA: TGTGCCAGCAGCCCGCTAGGGGGAAAGGACACTGAAGCTTTCTTT

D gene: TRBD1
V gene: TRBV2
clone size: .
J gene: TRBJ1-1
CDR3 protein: CAVRDRANTEAFF
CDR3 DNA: TGTGCCGTCCGGGACAGGGCAAACACTGAAGCTTTCTTT

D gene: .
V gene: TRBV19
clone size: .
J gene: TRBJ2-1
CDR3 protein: CASSRRRDRTYNEQFF
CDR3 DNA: TGTGCCAGTAGTAGGAGGCGGGATCGCACCTACAATGAGCAGTTCTTC

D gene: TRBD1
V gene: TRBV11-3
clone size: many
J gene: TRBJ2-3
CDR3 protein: CASSSRQGPTDTQYF
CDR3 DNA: TGTGCCAGCAGCTCTCGACAGGGCCCCACAGATACGCAGTATTTT

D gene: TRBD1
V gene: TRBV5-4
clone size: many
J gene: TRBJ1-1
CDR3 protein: CASSLGTGAEAFF
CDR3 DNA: TGTGCCAGCAGCCTAGGGACAGGTGCTGAAGCTTTCTTT

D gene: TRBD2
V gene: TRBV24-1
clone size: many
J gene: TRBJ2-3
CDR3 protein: CATSEPGGAGGRPLDTQYF
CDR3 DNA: TGTGCCACCAGTGAACCTGGAGGAGCGGGGGGCCGTCCGTTGGATACGCAGTATTTT

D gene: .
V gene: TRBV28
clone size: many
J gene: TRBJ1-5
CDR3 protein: CASRYPGRLPQPQHF
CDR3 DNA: TGTGCCAGCAGGTACCCTGGACGCCTCCCCCAGCCCCAGCATTTT

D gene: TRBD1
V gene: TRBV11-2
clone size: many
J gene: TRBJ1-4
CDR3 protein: CASSSFRVGTGDRRRKLFF
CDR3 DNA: TGTGCCAGCAGCTCCTTCCGAGTCGGGACAGGGGATCGACGAAGGAAACTGTTTTTT

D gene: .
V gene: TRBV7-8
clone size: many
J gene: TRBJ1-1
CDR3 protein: CASSPMDGPSPGAAFF
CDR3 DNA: TGTGCCAGCAGCCCGATGGACGGCCCAAGCCCGGGGGCAGCTTTCTTT

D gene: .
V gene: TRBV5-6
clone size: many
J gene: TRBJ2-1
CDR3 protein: CASSSKRTTNEQFF
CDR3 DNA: TGTGCCAGCAGCTCCAAGCGGACCACCAATGAGCAGTTCTTC

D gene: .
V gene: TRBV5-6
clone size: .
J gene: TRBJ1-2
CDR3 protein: CASSSYEGYTF
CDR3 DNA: TGTGCCAGCAGCTCATATGAAGGCTACACCTTC

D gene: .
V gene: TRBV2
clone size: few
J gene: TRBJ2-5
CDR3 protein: CASAPFQETQYF
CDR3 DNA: TGTGCCAGCGCGCCGTTTCAAGAGACCCAGTACTTC

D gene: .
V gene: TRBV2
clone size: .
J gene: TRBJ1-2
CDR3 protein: CASSEGSVAANYGYTF
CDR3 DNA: TGTGCCAGCAGTGAGGGATCGGTGGCAGCTAACTATGGCTACACCTTC

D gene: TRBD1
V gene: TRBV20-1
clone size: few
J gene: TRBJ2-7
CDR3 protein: CSAREPDRGAYEQYF
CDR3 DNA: TGCAGTGCTAGAGAACCGGACAGGGGGGCCTACGAGCAGTACTTC

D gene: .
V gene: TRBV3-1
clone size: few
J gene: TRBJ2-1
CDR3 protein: CASSRSEQNNEQFF
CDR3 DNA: TGTGCCAGCAGCCGTTCAGAACAGAACAATGAGCAGTTCTTC

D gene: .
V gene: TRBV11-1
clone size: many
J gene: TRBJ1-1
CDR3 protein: CASSPGGRSNTEAFF
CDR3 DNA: TGTGCCAGCAGCCCCGGAGGGAGATCGAACACTGAAGCTTTCTTT

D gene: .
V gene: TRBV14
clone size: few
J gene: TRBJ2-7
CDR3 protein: CASSQNRGVEQYF
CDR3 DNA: TGTGCCAGCAGCCAAAACCGAGGGGTCGAGCAGTACTTC

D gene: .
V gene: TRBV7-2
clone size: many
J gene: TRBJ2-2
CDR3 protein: CASSYRGSFGGELFF
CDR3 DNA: TGTGCCAGCAGTTACCGGGGGTCCTTCGGGGGGGAGCTGTTTTTT

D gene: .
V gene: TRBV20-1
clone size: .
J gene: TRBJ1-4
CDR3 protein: CSARRVKDEKLFF
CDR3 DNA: TGCAGTGCTAGAAGGGTAAAGGATGAAAAACTGTTTTTT

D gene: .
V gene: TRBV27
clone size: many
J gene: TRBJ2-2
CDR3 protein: CASSFRRSHDGELFF
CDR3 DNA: TGTGCCAGCAGTTTCCGGAGGTCCCATGACGGGGAGCTGTTTTTT